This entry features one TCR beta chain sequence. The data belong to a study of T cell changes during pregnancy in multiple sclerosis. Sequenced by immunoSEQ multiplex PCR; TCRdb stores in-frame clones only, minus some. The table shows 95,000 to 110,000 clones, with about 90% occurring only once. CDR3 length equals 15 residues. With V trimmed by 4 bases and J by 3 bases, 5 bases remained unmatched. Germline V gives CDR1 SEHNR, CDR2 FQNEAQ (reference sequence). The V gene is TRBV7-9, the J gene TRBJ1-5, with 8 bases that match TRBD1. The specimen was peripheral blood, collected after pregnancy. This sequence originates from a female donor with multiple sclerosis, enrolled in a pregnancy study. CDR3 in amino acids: CASSSGTGPNQPQHF. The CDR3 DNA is TGTGCCAGCAGCTCTGGGACAGGCCCCAATCAGCCCCAGCATTTT. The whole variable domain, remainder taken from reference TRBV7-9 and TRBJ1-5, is DTGVSQNPRHKITKRGQNVTFRCDPISEHNRLYWYRQTLGQGPEFLTYFQNEAQLEKSRLLSDRFSAERPKGSFSTLEIQRTEQGDSAMYLCASSSGTGPNQPQHFGDGTRLSIL.